Following are 19 T cell receptor beta chains from one sample sequenced in a study of breast tumors, draining lymph nodes, adjacent tissues. TCRdb processed the multiplex PCR reads anew with MiXCR; each CDR3 protein has one entry. The profile shows fewer than 200,000 distinct CDR3 sequences, 30% to 35% of them singletons. The lymph nodes were axillary draining lymph nodes from breast cancer patients. Input material: axillary lymph node tissue. The receptors here all came from a female donor with breast cancer. Some clones in this sample may be carry-over from other donors' samples.

This clonotype was found once. The chain couples TRBV5-1 to TRBJ2-3; TRBD2 aligns across 14 bases. This CDR3 is built from 18 residues. Germline lookup yields CDR1 SGHRS and CDR2 YFSETQ. The V segment lost 4 bases and the J segment 2 bases; nucleotides outside the gene matches: 9. In DNA form, the CDR3 reads TGCGCCAGCAGCCGAACCGGGACTAGCGGGGGCTTCACAGATACGCAGTATTTT. Its protein is CASSRTGTSGGFTDTQYF.

This clonotype was found many times. The chain links TRBV6-5 to TRBJ2-5; the match to TRBD2 covers 11 bases. V trimming: 5 bases; J trimming: 5 bases; junction bases outside the gene matches: 10. There are 16 residues in the CDR3. Germline CDR1 is MNHEY and CDR2 is SVGAGI. Written as DNA, the CDR3 is TGTGCCAGCAGTCGAGTAGCGGGAGGGCCGTGGGAGACCCAGTACTTC. Protein: CASSRVAGGPWETQYF.

This clonotype showed up many times. The rearrangement uses TRBV6-2 or TRBV6-3 and TRBJ2-3; 7 bases agree with TRBD2. Germline CDR1 is MNHEY and CDR2 is SVGEGT. V lost 5 bases, J lost 10 bases, and 6 bases stayed unmatched. There are 12 residues in the CDR3. CDR3 sequence (DNA): TGTGCCAGCAGTACCGGACTAGTCTCGCAGTATTTT. It codes for CASSTGLVSQYF.

J is TRBJ1-6 and V is TRBV19; TRBD1 agrees at 8 bases. Trimming took 7 bases from V and 7 from J; bases not matched to a gene: 9. Germline CDR1 and CDR2: LNHDA and SQIVND (reference sequence). The CDR3 length is 15 residues. The CDR3 spells CASNAWTGRNSPLHF. CDR3 DNA sequence: TGTGCCAGTAATGCCTGGACAGGGCGGAATTCACCCCTCCACTTT.

There are many counts of this clonotype. The DNA of the CDR3 is TGTGCCTGGAGGCGGAGCGGGGGACGAGCCGGGGAGCTGTTTTTT. It translates to CAWRRSGGRAGELFF. The chain couples TRBV30 to TRBJ2-2; 8 positions match TRBD2. J lost 6 bases, V lost 3 bases, and 9 bases had no gene match. The germline CDR1 and CDR2 sequences are GTSNPN and SVGIG (reference sequence). This CDR3 comprises 15 residues. Supplemented by reference TRBV30 and TRBJ2-2, the full variable domain reads SQTIHQWPATLVQPVGSPLSLECTVEGTSNPNLYWYRQAAGRGLQLLFYSVGIGQISSEVPQNLSASRPQDRQFILSSKKLLLSDSGFYLCAWRRSGGRAGELFFGEGSRLTVL.

This clonotype was recorded a few times. The V gene is TRBV6-5, the J gene TRBJ2-1; possibly TRBD1 or TRBD2 for D (5 bases each). V was cut by 6 bases and J by 1 base, with 13 bases left in between. Germline CDR1 is MNHEY and CDR2 is SVGAGI. The CDR3 totals 15 residues. CDR3 DNA: TGTGCCAGCAGGCGCTCTGGGGGATCCTACAATGAGCAGTTCTTC. It specifies CASRRSGGSYNEQFF.

This clonotype was found a few times. Possible read error: a much larger clone is one base away. The V gene is TRBV20-1, the J gene TRBJ1-2, with 7 bases aligning to TRBD1. The germline V gene has CDR1 DFQATT and CDR2 SNEGSKA (reference sequence). The CDR3 consists of 17 residues. V was clipped by 3 bases and J by 4 bases; unmatched bases: 17. CDR3 sequence: CSARAPPGQAGGYGYTF. The DNA for the CDR3 is TGCAGTGCTAGGGCCCCTCCTGGACAGGCCGGAGGCTATGGCTACACCTTC.

Comment on this clonotype: Because it lacks the conserved phenylalanine or tryptophan at the end, this CDR3 is likely a read error. The J gene is TRBJ2-1, the V gene TRBV29-1; TRBD1 aligns across 8 bases. There are 14 residues in the CDR3. The germline V gene has CDR1 SQVTM and CDR2 ANQGSEA. Trimming at V came to 1 base and at J to 7 bases, leaving 6 bases not matched to a gene. The CDR3 nucleotides are TGCAGCGTTGAAGGCCCAGGGGGCAGGAATGAGCAGTTCCTC. This translates into CSVEGPGGRNEQFL.

This clonotype has a count of ten or more. The chain couples TRBV5-4 to TRBJ2-7; no reliable D call. V gave up 0 bases and J gave up 6 bases, with 7 bases separating them. The CDR3 loop spans 12 amino acids. Germline V gene lookup returns CDR1 SGHNT and CDR2 YYREEE (reference sequence). The CDR3 loop is CASSLGFSEQYF. CDR3 bases: TGTGCCAGCAGCTTGGGCTTCAGCGAGCAGTACTTC.

In this sample, this clonotype turned up a few times. Here the CDR3 reads CASRMGSGGPAYNEQFF. DNA of the CDR3: TGTGCCAGTCGGATGGGGAGCGGGGGGCCCGCGTACAATGAGCAGTTCTTC. The V gene is TRBV27, the J gene TRBJ2-1, with 9 bases identical to TRBD2. With 9 bases clipped from V and 4 bases from J, the junction kept 16 bases outside the gene matches. Per the germline V gene, CDR1 is MNHEY and CDR2 is SMNVEV (reference sequence). The CDR3 spans 17 residues.

A word on this clonotype: With a much larger clone just one base away, this may be a read error. The J gene is TRBJ2-1, the V gene TRBV6-5, with 11 bases identical to TRBD1. The V and J ends lost 5 bases and 0 bases, in that order; junction bases with no gene match: 6. The CDR3 runs to 17 residues. The germline CDR1 and CDR2 sequences are MNHEY and SVGAGI. The CDR3 is CASSHGQGARSYNEQFF. Here the CDR3 DNA reads TGTGCCAGCAGTCACGGACAGGGGGCCCGCTCCTACAATGAGCAGTTCTTC.

This chain connects TRBV24-1 to TRBJ1-1, with TRBD1 as a possible D gene (5 bases). This CDR3 has 13 amino acids. CDR1 and CDR2 from the germline V gene are KGHDR and SFDVKD. Trimming cost V 4 bases and J 11 bases, with 16 bases left between them. CDR3 coding DNA: TGTGCCACCAGTGACGCTTCGGGCAGGGCGGCTTTCTTT. Its protein is CATSDASGRAAFF.

At least ten counts were recorded for this clonotype. This chain links TRBV12-3 or TRBV12-4 with TRBJ2-6, with unresolved D. V was trimmed by 8 bases and J by 3 bases, leaving 14 bases between them. The CDR3 has 15 amino acids. The CDR3 DNA is TGTGCCAGCCGGGTTTTCCTCCTTGGGGCCAACGTCCTGACTTTC. Translated, it gives CASRVFLLGANVLTF.

There are many counts of this clonotype. The chain combines TRBV6-2 or TRBV6-3 with TRBJ2-3, with D uncertain. V lost 6 bases and J lost 6, with 22 bases in between. The germline CDR1 and CDR2 sequences are MNHEY and SVGEGT. This CDR3 spans 16 amino acids. In DNA form, the CDR3 reads TGTGCCAGCAGGATCTGGAGCCCCTCCACCTCCGATACGCAGTATTTT. Translating gives CASRIWSPSTSDTQYF.

At least ten counts were recorded for this clonotype. The V gene is TRBV4-1, the J gene TRBJ2-5; no clear D. Germline CDR1 and CDR2: MGHRA and YSYEKL. Deletions cut 1 base from V and 2 bases from J, with 5 bases between. This CDR3 is built from 13 residues. CDR3: CASSQGGQETQYF. As DNA, the CDR3 is TGCGCCAGCAGCCAAGGGGGTCAAGAGACCCAGTACTTC.

This clonotype occurred many times. This chain joins TRBV27 and TRBJ1-2; TRBD1 agrees at 11 bases. This CDR3 is 14 amino acids long. CDR1 MNHEY and CDR2 SMNVEV come from the germline V gene (reference sequence). With V trimmed by 5 bases and J by 9 bases, 8 bases remained unmatched. Here the CDR3 DNA reads TGTGCCAGCAGTCGGAAGGGACAGGGGGTGCGCTACACCTTC. This codes for CASSRKGQGVRYTF.

In regard to this clonotype: The conserved final phenylalanine or tryptophan is absent from the CDR3, which likely points to a read error. The V and J genes are TRBV5-1 and TRBJ2-3; TRBD2 matches at 8 bases. CDR1 and CDR2 from the germline V gene are SGHRS and YFSETQ. The CDR3 totals 15 residues. The CDR3 DNA reads as TGTGCCAGTAGATCGGGGGGGCCGAGCACACATACGCAGTATGTT. Protein product: CASRSGGPSTHTQYV.

J is TRBJ2-6 and V is TRBV20-1, with D tentatively TRBD1 (5 bases). In germline, CDR1 is DFQATT, CDR2 SNEGSKA (reference sequence). V was shortened by 1 base and J by 2 bases, with 6 bases between the two germline ends. The CDR3 consists of 14 residues. As DNA, the CDR3 is TGCAGTGCTAGAGGGGGCGCTGGGGCCAACGTCCTGACTTTC. It codes for CSARGGAGANVLTF.

As for this clonotype: Because the CDR3 is missing its conserved closing phenylalanine or tryptophan, this is likely a read error. The DNA is left out, because the CDR3 cannot be placed on it with certainty; the CDR3 is given as TCRdb lists it. The CDR3 sequence is CASSLPYETLYS. The chain uses TRBV11-2 and TRBJ2-5. Germline V gene data show CDR1 as SGHAT and CDR2 as FQNNGV. From its first to its last residue, the CDR3 has 12 amino acids.